Below are 4 T cell receptor beta chains sequenced from a single sample in a study of Ad26.COV2.S vaccination and SARS-CoV-2 variants. Assay: immunoSEQ multiplex PCR; the TCRdb copy retains only in-frame clones and omits some. The sample includes roughly 180,000 clones, around 88% of them seen just once. The specimen comprised peripheral blood, sampled after recovery from COVID-19. The origin of the receptors is a human donor who had recovered from COVID-19.

The chain uses TRBV5-1 and TRBJ2-1; D unresolved. CDR1 and CDR2 (germline): SGHRS, YFSETQ. The CDR3 loop spans 11 amino acids. V was clipped by 0 bases and J by 10 bases, with 5 bases between them. Here the CDR3 DNA reads TGCGCCAGCAGCTTGGAAAGGGAGCAGTTCTTC. This sequence encodes CASSLEREQFF.

On this clone: Relative to the germline gene, one junction end is altered; a read error may explain this. V and J are TRBV6-1 and TRBJ1-4; perhaps TRBD1 as D (6 bases). Germline V gene data show CDR1 as MNHNS and CDR2 as SASEGT. CDR3 length: 15 residues. Written as DNA, the CDR3 is TGTGCCAGCCGTGAAGGGGGTCCCGATAATGAAAAACTGTTTTTT. This encodes CASREGGPDNEKLFF.

The chain combines TRBV18 with TRBJ2-5; D may be TRBD1 or TRBD2 (5 bases each). Germline V gene sequence: CDR1 KGHSH, CDR2 LQKENI. The germline V and J ends were trimmed by 3 bases and 7 bases, with 15 bases remaining between them. The CDR3 runs to 14 residues. CDR3: CASSPTGVGGTQYF. The CDR3 nucleotides read TGTGCCAGCTCACCTACAGGCGTTGGGGGGACCCAGTACTTC.

The rearrangement links TRBV19 to TRBJ1-4; D not resolved. Trimming took 1 base from V and 8 from J, leaving 8 bases between them. This CDR3 comprises 13 residues. Germline V gene sequence: CDR1 LNHDA, CDR2 SQIVND (reference sequence). The CDR3 DNA follows: TGTGCCAGTAGTATAGTGCTACAGGAAAAACTGTTTTTT. Translation gives CASSIVLQEKLFF.